This is a list of T cell receptor beta chains from one sample in a study of CD8 T cells in ankylosing spondylitis. TCRdb itself ran the 5' RACE reads through MiXCR, one entry per CDR3 protein. This table has 150,000 to 200,000 distinct CDR3 sequences, roughly 34% appearing once. Specimen: synovial fluid, either unsorted or a sorted T cell fraction (not recorded which). The source is a male donor with ankylosing spondylitis. Both conserved end residues are part of each CDR3. Fields, in order: D gene, V gene, J gene, clone size, CDR3 DNA, CDR3 protein. A D gene is named only where the DNA matches it firmly. Some rows have no size entry. The others give once, few or many, or a class for an expanded clone.

TRBD2,TRBV4-1,TRBJ2-7,.,TGCGCCAGCAGCCAAGTGTTTAGCGGGAGTTCCTACGAGCAGTACTTC,CASSQVFSGSSYEQYF
TRBD2,TRBV6-5,TRBJ2-3,few,TGTGCCAGCAGCTACCGCGGGGGGCGCTCCACAGATACGCAGTATTTT,CASSYRGGRSTDTQYF
.,TRBV5-1,TRBJ2-7,.,TGCGCCAGCAGCTTGAGAACAGGCGAGCAGTACTTC,CASSLRTGEQYF
.,TRBV5-1,TRBJ1-2,.,TGCGCCAGTCGGACGGAGAACTATGGCTACACCTTC,CASRTENYGYTF
.,TRBV28,TRBJ2-4,few,TGTGCCAGCAGCTCTGGGGGGGGCCCCAAAAACATTCAGTACTTC,CASSSGGGPKNIQYF
TRBD1,TRBV20-1,TRBJ1-5,medium-sized,TGCAGTGCTAGAGCGGGACAGGTCAATCAGCCCCAGCATTTT,CSARAGQVNQPQHF
TRBD2,TRBV20-1,TRBJ2-1,.,TGCAGTGCTAGGGCGTCGACTAGCGGACAGTTTTACAATGAGCAGTTCTTC,CSARASTSGQFYNEQFF
.,TRBV29-1,TRBJ2-2,.,TGCAGCGGCTCCGGGACTCTCGTTGGGGAGCTGTTTTTT,CSGSGTLVGELFF
TRBD2,TRBV27,TRBJ2-5,many,TGTGCCAGCAGTTTATCCGCGGCGATACTAGCGGGGGGGCCGGGGGAGACCCAGTACTTC,CASSLSAAILAGGPGETQYF
.,TRBV7-2,TRBJ2-7,many,TGTGCCAGCAGCTCGGGTAGGGACACCCCCTACGAGCAGTACTTC,CASSSGRDTPYEQYF
.,TRBV20-1,TRBJ2-7,many,TGCAGTGCTAGGGGGGGGACAGGAGCCTACGAGCAGTACTTC,CSARGGTGAYEQYF
.,TRBV7-2,TRBJ2-2,many,TGTGCCAGCAGCTTAGGGGGCCAGGGTTCCACCGGGGAGCTGTTTTTT,CASSLGGQGSTGELFF
.,TRBV20-1,TRBJ1-6,many,TGCAGTGCTAGAGAAGCAGGGAAAAATAATTCACCCCTCCACTTT,CSAREAGKNNSPLHF
TRBD1,TRBV3-1,TRBJ1-1,many,TGTGCCAGCAAACCTTGGACAGGCATGAACACTGAAGCTTTCTTT,CASKPWTGMNTEAFF
.,TRBV5-1,TRBJ2-5,few,TGCGCCAGCAGCTTGGTACAGGGAGGGGAGACCCAGTACTTC,CASSLVQGGETQYF
.,TRBV27,TRBJ2-2,.,TGTGCCAGCAGTGTATTGGACAATCCCGGGGAGCTGTTTTTT,CASSVLDNPGELFF
.,TRBV20-1,TRBJ1-4,few,TGCAGTGTAGCGGATAATGAAAAACTGTTTTTT,CSVADNEKLFF
.,TRBV7-7,TRBJ1-5,once,TGTGCTAGCAGCTTTATGGCGGCAGCTCAGAAGCCCCAGCATTTT,CASSFMAAAQKPQHF
.,TRBV20-1,TRBJ2-7,few,TGCAGTGCTAGTGGTCCCTCCTACGAGCAGTACTTC,CSASGPSYEQYF
.,TRBV11-2,TRBJ2-5,many,TGTGCCAGCAGCTTAGAGGCGCGGTTGGGCCAGTACTTC,CASSLEARLGQYF
TRBD1,TRBV12-3/TRBV12-4,TRBJ1-5,few,TGTGCCAGCAGTTTCGGGGACAGGGAGAGTCAGCCCCAGCATTTT,CASSFGDRESQPQHF
.,TRBV29-1,TRBJ2-5,few,TGCAGCGTTGAACGGGGGTACCAAGAGACCCAGTACTTC,CSVERGYQETQYF
.,TRBV27,TRBJ2-5,many,TGTGCCAGCAGTTTCCAGGAGACCCAGTACTTC,CASSFQETQYF
.,TRBV12-3/TRBV12-4,TRBJ1-1,.,TGTGCCAGCAGTCGTGCCAGGGGGAACACTGAAGCTTTCTTT,CASSRARGNTEAFF
.,TRBV27,TRBJ2-3,many,TGTGCCAGCAGTCCCCGGGCCTCGGCAATCGAGGGGCAGTATTTT,CASSPRASAIEGQYF
.,TRBV20-1,TRBJ1-5,.,TGCAGTGCTAGGGACAAGTCTTATAGCAATCAGCCCCAGCATTTT,CSARDKSYSNQPQHF
TRBD1,TRBV15,TRBJ2-1,.,TGTGCCACCAGCAGAGACGACAGGGTACCCTACAATGAGCAGTTCTTC,CATSRDDRVPYNEQFF
.,TRBV11-3,TRBJ2-1,few,TGTGCCAGCAGCCATAGCGATGCATACAATGAGCAGTTCTTC,CASSHSDAYNEQFF
TRBD1,TRBV20-1,TRBJ1-5,many,TGCAGTGCTAGAATGGGACAGAGGCCCTCGGGCAATCAGCCCCAGCATTTT,CSARMGQRPSGNQPQHF
.,TRBV29-1,TRBJ2-1,.,TGCAGCGGGCTACAGGGTGCCTCCTACAATGAGCAGTTCTTC,CSGLQGASYNEQFF
.,TRBV29-1,TRBJ2-3,.,TGCAGCGTTGAAGGCCTTGGAACGGGGGTAGATACGCAGTATTTT,CSVEGLGTGVDTQYF
.,TRBV5-1,TRBJ1-1,few,TGCGCCAGCAGCTTGGAGGGTCGACAGGAAGCTTTCTTT,CASSLEGRQEAFF
TRBD2,TRBV2,TRBJ2-1,.,TGTGCCAGCAGTGAGGCTGTCGCTAGCGGTGTATACAATGAGCAGTTCTTC,CASSEAVASGVYNEQFF
TRBD2,TRBV27,TRBJ2-5,.,TGTGCCAGCAGTACCTCCGCCCTAGCGGGTTTAGGGGAGACCCAGTACTTC,CASSTSALAGLGETQYF
.,TRBV6-1,TRBJ2-7,.,TGTGCCAGCAGTGAAGCTGGGACGGGTCCCTACGAGCAGTACTTC,CASSEAGTGPYEQYF
.,TRBV21-1,TRBJ1-1,many,TGTGCCAGCAGCAAAGCGCAGGAACGAACAGAAGCTTTCTTT,CASSKAQERTEAFF
TRBD2,TRBV7-3,TRBJ2-3,few,TGTGCCAGCAGCTCACAAATCACGACTAGCGGTACGCAGTATTTT,CASSSQITTSGTQYF
.,TRBV5-1,TRBJ1-6,few,TGCGCCAGCAGCTTAAACAGGATTTCACCCCTCCACTTT,CASSLNRISPLHF
TRBD1,TRBV9,TRBJ2-2,few,TGTGCCAGCAGCGTACAGGGGGCGAACACCGGGGAGCTGTTTTTT,CASSVQGANTGELFF
TRBD1,TRBV28,TRBJ2-7,few,TGTGCCAGCCAGGGGGAGCGGACCAGCTCCTACGAGCAGTACTTC,CASQGERTSSYEQYF
TRBD1,TRBV9,TRBJ2-2,.,TGTGCCAGCAGCGGCGGAACAGGGGGGTTAAACACCGGGGAGCTGTTTTTT,CASSGGTGGLNTGELFF
TRBD1,TRBV4-1,TRBJ2-6,few,TGCGCCAGCAGCCTGGGGCCCGGGACAGGGTTCTCTGGGGCCAACGTCCTGACTTTC,CASSLGPGTGFSGANVLTF
.,TRBV12-3/TRBV12-4,TRBJ2-1,few,TGTGCCAGCAGCAAAATGGGTGGATCTGTCCGTGAGCAGTTCTTC,CASSKMGGSVREQFF
.,TRBV20-1,TRBJ2-7,.,TGCAGTGCTAGAGGGATACTACAGGGTTCCTACGAGCAGTACTTC,CSARGILQGSYEQYF
.,TRBV6-2/TRBV6-3,TRBJ1-5,.,TGTGCCAGCAGCGTCGGGCACCCCAATCAGCCCCAGCATTTT,CASSVGHPNQPQHF
.,TRBV29-1,TRBJ1-4,.,TGCAGCGTTGAAGGTGGGGGCAACGAAAAACTGTTTTTT,CSVEGGGNEKLFF
.,TRBV9,TRBJ2-5,.,TGTGCCAGCAGCGTTCGGGACGAGACCCAGTACTTC,CASSVRDETQYF
TRBD1,TRBV7-8,TRBJ1-5,.,TGTGCCAGCAGCTTAGGTGACAGGGACAATCAGCCCCAGCATTTT,CASSLGDRDNQPQHF
.,TRBV2,TRBJ2-7,few,TGTGCCAGCAGTGTGGGACTTTACTACGAGCAGTACTTC,CASSVGLYYEQYF
TRBD1,TRBV6-1,TRBJ2-1,many,TGTGCCAGCAGTGAAGAACAGGGGTTCGGAAATGAGCAGTTCTTC,CASSEEQGFGNEQFF
.,TRBV6-1,TRBJ2-1,.,TGTGCCAGCAGGGACACCTTAAGCTCCTACAATGAGCAGTTCTTC,CASRDTLSSYNEQFF
.,TRBV27,TRBJ1-2,.,TGTGCCAGCAGACCAATGGGTGGGGGGCAAAACTATGGCTACACCTTC,CASRPMGGGQNYGYTF
.,TRBV29-1,TRBJ2-3,.,TGCAGCGCCCTTGATCGTCCGTCCTGGGATACGCAGTATTTT,CSALDRPSWDTQYF
.,TRBV21-1,TRBJ2-5,.,TGTGCCAGCAGCAAAGGACAGTCTAGCGGTCAAGAGACCCAGTACTTC,CASSKGQSSGQETQYF
.,TRBV29-1,TRBJ2-1,.,TGCAGCGTGGTTGGGTCCTACAATGAGCAGTTCTTC,CSVVGSYNEQFF
.,TRBV2,TRBJ1-2,.,TGTGCCAGCAGTGAAGCGTCAGCCCCTTATGGCTACACCTTC,CASSEASAPYGYTF
.,TRBV29-1,TRBJ1-6,.,TGCAGCGCTTCGACAGACTATAATTCACCCCTCCACTTT,CSASTDYNSPLHF
.,TRBV20-1,TRBJ1-1,few,TGCAGTGCTAGAAAGATGGTGAGCACTGAAGCTTTCTTT,CSARKMVSTEAFF
.,TRBV6-5,TRBJ2-5,.,TGTGCCAGCAGTTACTCAGGGGGGCGCCAAGAGACCCAGTACTTC,CASSYSGGRQETQYF